Listed below are T cell receptor beta chains from one sample, sequenced in a study of cytomegalovirus exposure and HLA in healthy donors. The protocol was immunoSEQ multiplex PCR, while the TCRdb copy is restricted to in-frame clones and leaves out a portion. This sample has some 120,000 clones, with approximately 87% found just once. The sample consisted of PBMCs. These receptors all stem from a man between 18 and 29 years old in good health and CMV-seropositive. The CDR3 runs from the conserved cysteine through the conserved F or W. The D gene is left open where the match is weak. Part of the rows lack a size; the others show once, few, many or a class for expanded clones.

V gene	J gene	D gene	clone size	CDR3 protein
TRBV11-1	TRBJ2-5	TRBD2	few	CASSLFASGGQETQYF
TRBV30	TRBJ2-5	NA	NA	CAWSVGGMQDF
TRBV4-1	TRBJ2-1	TRBD1	NA	CASSQSHRIPGQGNNEQFF
TRBV30	TRBJ2-2	NA	NA	CAWIWGPGELFF
TRBV30	TRBJ1-5	TRBD1	NA	CAWSRDRTNILNQPQHF
TRBV29-1	TRBJ1-3	NA	NA	CSVATGTSGNTIYF
TRBV5-1	TRBJ1-3	NA	once	CASSPLDAGDTIYF
TRBV7-8	TRBJ2-7	NA	NA	CASSSRDSWGAVEQYF
TRBV5-1	TRBJ1-1	TRBD1	NA	CASTGTGGAIGTEAFF
TRBV9	TRBJ2-7	NA	NA	CASSVNGISGGVQYF
TRBV5-5	TRBJ2-5	NA	NA	CASSPEELETQYF
TRBV4-2	TRBJ1-4	NA	NA	CASSQEPGPNEKLFF
TRBV6-1	TRBJ2-7	TRBD1	NA	CASSEDRGPLTEQYF
TRBV6-1	TRBJ2-2	TRBD1	NA	CASHAGTGLPGELFF
TRBV7-9	TRBJ1-5	NA	NA	CASSVGPQPQHF
TRBV7-9	TRBJ1-2	NA	NA	CASSLQGFDSYGYTF
TRBV5-1	TRBJ2-1	TRBD1	NA	CASSPGQSYNEQFF
TRBV9	TRBJ2-3	NA	NA	CASSGFGGGGTDTQYF
TRBV4-1	TRBJ2-2	TRBD2	NA	CASSQVRGGITGELFF
TRBV5-6	TRBJ2-6	NA	NA	CASSFISGANVLTF
TRBV10-2	TRBJ2-7	NA	NA	CASSEITEQYF
TRBV7-8	TRBJ1-5	NA	NA	CASSLGGAQPQHF
TRBV7-9	TRBJ2-1	TRBD2	NA	CASSLGEGNEQFF
TRBV7-6	TRBJ1-1	NA	NA	CASSLGQSEAFF